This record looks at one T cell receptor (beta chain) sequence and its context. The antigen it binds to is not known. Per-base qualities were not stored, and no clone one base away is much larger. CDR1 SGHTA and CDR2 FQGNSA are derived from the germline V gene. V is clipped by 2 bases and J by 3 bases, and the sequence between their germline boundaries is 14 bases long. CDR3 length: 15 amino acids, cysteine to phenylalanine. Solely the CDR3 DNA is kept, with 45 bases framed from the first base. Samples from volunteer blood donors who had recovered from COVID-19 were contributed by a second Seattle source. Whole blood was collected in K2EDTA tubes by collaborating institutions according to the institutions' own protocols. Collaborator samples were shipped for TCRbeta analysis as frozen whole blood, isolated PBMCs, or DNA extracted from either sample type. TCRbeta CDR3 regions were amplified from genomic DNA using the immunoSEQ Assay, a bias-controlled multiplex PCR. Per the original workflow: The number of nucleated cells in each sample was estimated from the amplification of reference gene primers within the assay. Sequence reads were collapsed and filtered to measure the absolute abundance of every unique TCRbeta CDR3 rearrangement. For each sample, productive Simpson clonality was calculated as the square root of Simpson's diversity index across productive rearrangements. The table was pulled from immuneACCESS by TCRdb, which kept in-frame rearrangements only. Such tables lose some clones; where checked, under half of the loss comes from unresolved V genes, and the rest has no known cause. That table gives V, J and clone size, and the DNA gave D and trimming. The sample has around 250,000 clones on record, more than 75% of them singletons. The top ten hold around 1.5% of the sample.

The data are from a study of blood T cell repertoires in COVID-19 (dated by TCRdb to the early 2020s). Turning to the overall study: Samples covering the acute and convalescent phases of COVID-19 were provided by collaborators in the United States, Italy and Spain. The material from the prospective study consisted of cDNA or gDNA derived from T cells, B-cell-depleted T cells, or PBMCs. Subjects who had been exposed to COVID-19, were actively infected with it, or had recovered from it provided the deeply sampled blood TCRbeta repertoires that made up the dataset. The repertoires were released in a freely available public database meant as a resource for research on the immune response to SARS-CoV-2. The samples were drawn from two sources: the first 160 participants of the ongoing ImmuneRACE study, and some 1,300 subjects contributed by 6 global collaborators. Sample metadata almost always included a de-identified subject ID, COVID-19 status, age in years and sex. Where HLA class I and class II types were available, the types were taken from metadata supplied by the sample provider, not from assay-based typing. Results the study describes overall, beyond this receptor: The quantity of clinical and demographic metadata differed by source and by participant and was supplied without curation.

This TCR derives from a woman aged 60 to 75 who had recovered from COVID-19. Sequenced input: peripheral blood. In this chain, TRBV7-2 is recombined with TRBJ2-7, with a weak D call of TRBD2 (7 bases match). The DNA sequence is TGTGCCAGCAGCTTAAGGAGGGGGGGAGGCTACGAGCAGTACTTC. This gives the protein CASSLRRGGGYEQYF.